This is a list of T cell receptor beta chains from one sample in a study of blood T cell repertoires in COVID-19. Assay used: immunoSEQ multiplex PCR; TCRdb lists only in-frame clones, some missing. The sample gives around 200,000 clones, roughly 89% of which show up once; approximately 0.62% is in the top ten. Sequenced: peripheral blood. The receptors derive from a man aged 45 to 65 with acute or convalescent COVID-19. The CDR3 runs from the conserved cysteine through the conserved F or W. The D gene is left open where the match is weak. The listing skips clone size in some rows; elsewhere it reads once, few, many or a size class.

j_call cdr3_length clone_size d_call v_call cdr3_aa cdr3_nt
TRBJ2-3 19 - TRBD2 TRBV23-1 CASSRGGTGSDRGADTQYF TGCGCCAGCAGTCGGGGGGGAACAGGTTCGGATCGGGGTGCAGATACGCAGTATTTT
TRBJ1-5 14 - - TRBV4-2 CASSRTASNQPQHF TGTGCCAGCAGCCGGACAGCAAGCAATCAGCCCCAGCATTTT
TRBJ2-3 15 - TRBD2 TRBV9 CASSVAGVGTDTQYF TGTGCCAGCAGCGTTGCGGGAGTGGGCACAGATACGCAGTATTTT
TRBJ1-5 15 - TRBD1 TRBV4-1 CASSQGDRENQPQHF TGCGCCAGCAGCCAAGGTGACAGGGAGAATCAGCCCCAGCATTTT
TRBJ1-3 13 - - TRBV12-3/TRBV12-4 CASSFSSGNTIYF TGTGCCAGCAGTTTCAGCTCTGGAAACACCATATATTTT
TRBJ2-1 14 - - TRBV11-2 CASSLEDRNNEQFF TGTGCCAGCAGCTTAGAAGACAGAAACAATGAGCAGTTCTTC
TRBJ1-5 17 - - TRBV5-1 CASSLATRAGRGQPQHF TGCGCCAGCAGCTTGGCCACCCGTGCAGGCAGAGGGCAGCCCCAGCATTTT
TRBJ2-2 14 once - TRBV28 CASRTTGFTGELFF TGTGCCAGCAGAACAACAGGGTTCACCGGGGAGCTGTTTTTT
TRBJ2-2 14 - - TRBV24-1 CATSDLAGSGELFF TGTGCCACCAGTGATTTGGCGGGATCCGGGGAGCTGTTTTTT
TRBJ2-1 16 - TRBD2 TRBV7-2 CASSPSGTSGYNEQFF TGTGCCAGCAGCCCCTCCGGGACTAGCGGGTACAATGAGCAGTTCTTC
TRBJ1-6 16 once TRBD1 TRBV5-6 CASSLAAGQGDSPLHF TGTGCCAGCAGCTTAGCCGCGGGACAGGGAGATTCACCCCTCCACTTT
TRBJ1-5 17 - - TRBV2 CASSDWAEIYSNQPQHF TGTGCCAGCAGTGATTGGGCTGAGATCTATAGCAATCAGCCCCAGCATTTT